This T cell receptor beta chain was obtained from a study of blood T cell repertoires in COVID-19 (TCRdb year 2020). For context, the study as a whole: Collaborator samples came from the United States, Italy and Spain and covered acute and convalescent phases of COVID-19. A freely available public database, intended as a resource for researchers studying the immune response to SARS-CoV-2, is where the repertoires were released. The dataset comprised deeply sampled blood TCRbeta repertoires from subjects exposed to, actively infected with, or recovered from COVID-19. Samples were obtained from the ongoing ImmuneRACE study (first 160 participants) and from over 1,000 subjects provided by 6 global collaborators. HLA class I and class II types, where available, came from metadata supplied by the sample provider rather than from assay-based typing. The prospective study material was composed of cDNA or gDNA derived from T cells, B-cell-depleted T cells, or PBMCs. The sample metadata nearly always contained a de-identified subject ID, COVID-19 status, age in years and sex.

The CDR3 sequence holds 15 residues, the cysteine and phenylalanine included. Of the read, only the CDR3 DNA is kept; its 45 bases are in frame from base 1. Based on the germline V gene, the CDR1 and CDR2 sequences are MDHEN and SYDVKM. The junction shows trimming of 6 bases on V and 1 base on J, and the gene matches do not reach 2 bases of it. The immunoSEQ Assay, a bias-controlled multiplex PCR, was used to amplify TCRbeta CDR3 regions from genomic DNA. The authors' pipeline ran thus. The number of nucleated cells in each sample was estimated by amplification of reference gene primers within the assay. To quantify the absolute abundance of each unique TCRbeta CDR3 rearrangement, sequence reads were collapsed and filtered. For each sample, productive Simpson clonality was calculated by taking the square root of Simpson's diversity index across productive rearrangements. Not all clones reach the TCRdb copy of this immuneACCESS table, which keeps in-frame sequences only. Checked studies attribute under half of the gap to unresolved V genes and leave the rest unexplained. D and trimming were read from the DNA, whereas the V and J calls and clone size are those reported in that table. In this sample the table shows 150,000 to 190,000 clones, roughly 72% of which occur a single time. Roughly 3.7% of the sample is held by the ten biggest clonotypes.

As to this clone: It lacks a known antigen. One base away there is no much larger clone; base qualities are not given.

Study-wide conclusions, independent of this receptor: Clinical and demographic metadata were provided uncurated, with the amount varying by source and participant.

Collaborating institutions collected whole blood in K2EDTA tubes following their own protocols. For TCRbeta analysis, collaborators shipped samples in one of three forms: frozen whole blood, isolated PBMCs, or DNA extracted from either of those sample types. The source is an elderly woman with acute or convalescent COVID-19. The sequence joins TRBV28 to TRBJ1-6; TRBD1 aligns with 8 central bases. The sample was peripheral blood. CDR3 protein: CASSRTGSYNSPLHF. The DNA sequence follows: TGTGCCAGCAGCAGGACAGGGTCCTATAATTCACCCCTCCACTTT.